This T cell receptor (beta chain) emerged from a study of blood T cell repertoires in COVID-19. Study-level information: Samples representing acute and convalescent COVID-19 were sourced from the United States, Italy and Spain.

This clone was counted between two and nine times. The table came from immunoSEQ multiplex PCR; TCRdb's copy has only in-frame clones and leaves some out. The data hold some 240,000 clones, with about 79% observed a single time. This receptor was obtained from a woman in her thirties or forties who had recovered from COVID-19. The sample consisted of peripheral blood.

CDR3 amino acids: CASSPRRGNTEAFF. The CDR3, as DNA: TGTGCCAGCAGCCCACGGAGAGGGAACACTGAAGCTTTCTTT. The chain combines TRBV11-2 with TRBJ1-1; D is ambiguous. This CDR3 region has 14 residues. The V and J ends lost 5 bases and 1 base respectively, with 11 bases between them. CDR1 and CDR2 from the germline V gene are SGHAT and FQNNGV.